The present T cell receptor beta chain was sequenced within a study of early T cells in non-severe SARS-CoV-2 infection. TCRdb itself ran the 5' RACE reads through MiXCR, one entry per CDR3 protein. The sample includes about 80,000 distinct CDR3 sequences, 16% of them seen just once. Germline values: CDR1 SEHNR, CDR2 FQNEAQ (reference sequence). V lost 3 bases and J 5 bases, leaving 34 bases between the germline ends. The CDR3 consists of 21 residues. This clonotype was detected only a few times. The gene calls are TRBV7-9 and TRBJ2-5; TRBD2 is a possible D gene (6 bases). The specimen was whole blood. This TCR was recovered from an adult who was a healthcare worker with PCR-confirmed SARS-CoV-2 infection or an uninfected control (not recorded which). CDR3 amino acids: CASSFTTWTPKEGSSGETQYF. As DNA, the CDR3 is TGTGCCAGCAGCTTCACTACCTGGACTCCTAAGGAGGGGTCATCGGGGGAGACCCAGTACTTC.